The source of this T cell receptor beta chain is a study of blood T cell repertoires in COVID-19. Background on the study: Samples representing acute and convalescent COVID-19 were sourced from the United States, Italy and Spain. PBMCs, B-cell-depleted T cells, or T cells provided the cDNA or gDNA that made up the material.

Authors' processing steps: Cell counts per sample came from amplifying reference gene primers. The table came from immunoSEQ multiplex PCR; TCRdb's copy has only in-frame clones and leaves some out. The DNA gave D and trimming, while V, J and clone size come from that table. Among approximately 380,000 clones listed, approximately 81% were seen once. The CDR3 loop spans 13 amino acids. V lost 2 bases, J lost 8 bases, and 11 bases lay in between. The germline CDR1 and CDR2 sequences are KGHDR and SFDVKD. Sequencing used peripheral blood. This receptor was taken from a young woman with acute or convalescent COVID-19. The V call is TRBV24-1, the J call TRBJ1-2; the D is unclear. The CDR3 loop reads CATSDSSGRGYTF. In DNA form, the CDR3 reads TGTGCCACCAGTGATTCCTCGGGGAGGGGCTACACCTTC.